This T cell receptor beta chain was captured in a study of breast tumors, draining lymph nodes, adjacent tissues (dated by TCRdb to 2016 to 2017). About the full investigation: Breast cancer patients provided tumor, adjacent nontumor tissue and axillary lymph nodes, and the study compared the TCR beta repertoires across these three sources. The study was designed to assess the relationships and possible T-cell exchange between tumor, surrounding tissue and draining lymph node repertoires in human breast cancer. The paper's findings and limits, for the study overall: Tumor and nontumor tissue repertoires were found to be significantly more similar in luminal-like than in basal-like breast cancer. Tumors showed preferential V and J gene usage, and their T-cell repertoire diversity fell below that of lymph nodes yet above that of nontumor tissue. The data were considered consistent with the idea that most tumor T cells come from the lymph node and then expand in tumor tissue. The conclusion that tumor T cells originate in lymph nodes was presented as consistent with a hypothesis rather than as directly demonstrated.

This clonotype has a count of ten or more. Its antigen target is currently unknown. No much larger clonotype is one base removed from it; base qualities were not supplied. Per the germline V gene, MNHEY is the CDR1 and SVGAGI is the CDR2. From cysteine to phenylalanine, the CDR3 is 13 amino acids long. CDR3 DNA only is kept here, 39 bases in frame from base 1. Trimming removed 2 bases from V and 8 bases from J, leaving 9 bases between the germline ends. Sequencer: Illumina HiSeq 2000. TCR beta chain libraries were generated through multiplex PCR amplification. The amplified TCR beta chain products were analyzed by high-throughput sequencing. Clones were called with MiXCR by TCRdb after fastp trimmed the public reads at Q25, and only in-frame beta chains were retained. When rows share a CDR3 protein, they turn into one entry using the most common DNA and genes. Here the sample has about 53,000 distinct CDR3 sequences; approximately 45% occur a single time. The ten biggest clones cover roughly a tenth of the sample.

The sequenced sample consisted of breast tumor tissue. The TCR originated in a female donor with breast cancer. Some clones in this sample may be carry-over from other donors' samples. The V and J genes are TRBV6-5 and TRBJ2-2; the D gene is perhaps TRBD1, from 6 matching bases. The DNA sequence is TGTGCCAGCAGTTACGATGGGACAGGGGAGCTGTTTTTT. The resulting protein is CASSYDGTGELFF.